This T cell receptor beta chain was captured by sequencing in a study of cytomegalovirus exposure and HLA in healthy donors. Study-level findings and limits: A later analysis reportedly identified an Asian-associated ancestry cluster as carrying fewer N-insertions than the roughly 700-donor mean. Earlier findings revealed that most TCR beta V segments proved productive either about 90% or about 30% of the time. The study listed approximately 160 cytomegalovirus-associated TCR beta chains. CMV serostatus was the only recorded immune exposure for donors.

V was shortened by 2 bases and J by 0 bases, with 8 bases between the two germline ends. The CDR3 runs to 14 residues. The V gene's germline CDR1 is SGHNT and CDR2 YENEEA. A note on this clone: Its antigen is not known.

The PCR employed 60 Vbeta primers together with 13 Jbeta primers. Clones were sequenced by immunoSEQ multiplex PCR, and TCRdb holds only the in-frame ones, with some missing. Here the sample spans 100,000 or so clones, about 81% being singletons. The TCR originated in a man aged 35 to 55 in good health and CMV-seronegative. The chain uses TRBV11-3 and TRBJ2-7, with D tentatively TRBD1 (5 bases). Sequencing was performed on PBMCs. CDR3 nucleotides: TGTGCCAGCAGCTTACACAGGAACTCCTACGAGCAGTACTTC. Translation gives CASSLHRNSYEQYF.